These T cell receptor beta chains were read from a single sample in a study of T cells after yellow fever vaccination. TCRdb independently ran MiXCR on the 5' RACE reads; one entry per CDR3 protein. The data show approximately 550,000 distinct CDR3 sequences, 15% to 20% seen once. The starting material was PBMCs, obtained 15 days after the yellow fever booster vaccination. The receptors were sampled from a young man who received the YFV17D yellow fever vaccine. Each CDR3 is given with its conserved first and last residue. A D gene is named only where the DNA matches it firmly. Size values are once, few and many counts, or a class for expanded clones, and some rows have none.

v_call,clone_size,d_call,j_call,cdr3_aa,cdr3_nt
TRBV6-1,NA,TRBD1,TRBJ2-5,CASRHDRAQETQYF,TGTGCCAGCAGACACGACAGGGCCCAAGAGACCCAGTACTTC
TRBV10-3,NA,NA,TRBJ2-7,CAISESGEPYEQYF,TGTGCCATCAGTGAGTCGGGGGAGCCGTACGAGCAGTACTTC
TRBV12-3/TRBV12-4,NA,NA,TRBJ1-2,CASSIRGYGYTF,TGTGCCAGCAGTATTCGGGGTTATGGCTACACCTTC
TRBV25-1,many,NA,TRBJ2-5,CASSDLLKTQYF,TGTGCCAGCAGTGACCTTCTAAAGACCCAGTACTTC
TRBV7-2,many,TRBD2,TRBJ2-7,CASKSPGTGGEQYF,TGTGCCAGCAAATCCCCGGGGACGGGAGGCGAGCAGTACTTC
TRBV7-9,few,NA,TRBJ2-7,CATSAGPSYEQYF,TGTGCCACCTCGGCCGGGCCTTCCTACGAGCAGTACTTC
TRBV10-3,NA,TRBD1,TRBJ2-4,CAIRADGTALDIQYF,TGTGCCATCAGAGCGGACGGGACAGCTTTGGACATTCAGTACTTC
TRBV7-8,few,TRBD2,TRBJ2-7,CASSPELAGVSYEQYF,TGTGCCAGCAGCCCCGAACTAGCGGGAGTTTCCTACGAGCAGTACTTC
TRBV20-1,NA,NA,TRBJ2-1,CSAISASYNEQFF,TGCAGTGCTATTAGCGCCTCCTACAATGAGCAGTTCTTC
TRBV18,few,NA,TRBJ2-7,CASSQDSSYEQYF,TGTGCCAGCTCACAGGACAGCTCCTACGAGCAGTACTTC
TRBV20-1,NA,TRBD2,TRBJ2-4,CSASSGSSVNIQYF,TGCAGTGCTAGTAGCGGGAGTAGCGTCAACATTCAGTACTTC
TRBV29-1,NA,NA,TRBJ2-1,CSVEGILGGGEQFF,TGCAGCGTTGAGGGGATTTTAGGGGGGGGTGAGCAGTTCTTC
TRBV28,few,TRBD2,TRBJ2-1,CASSPIAGGPGQFF,TGTGCCAGCAGTCCCATAGCGGGAGGGCCGGGACAGTTCTTC
TRBV6-5,few,TRBD2,TRBJ2-7,CASSYSSGTSGSSYEQYF,TGTGCCAGCAGTTACTCGTCTGGGACTAGCGGGAGCTCCTACGAGCAGTACTTC
TRBV12-3/TRBV12-4,NA,NA,TRBJ1-2,CASSLADRSSPHTF,TGTGCCAGCAGTTTAGCGGACAGATCTAGTCCGCACACCTTC
TRBV7-9,once,NA,TRBJ2-5,CASSPDVSGGLETQYF,TGTGCCAGCAGCCCAGACGTATCTGGAGGATTGGAGACCCAGTACTTC
TRBV20-1,few,NA,TRBJ2-1,CSAASPGYNEQFF,TGCAGTGCGGCCTCTCCTGGATACAATGAGCAGTTCTTC
TRBV7-6,few,NA,TRBJ2-5,CASSPEPYQETQYF,TGTGCCAGCAGCCCCGAGCCTTACCAAGAGACCCAGTACTTC
TRBV20-1,NA,NA,TRBJ2-7,CSASWTATGEQYF,TGCAGTGCTAGCTGGACAGCTACGGGGGAGCAGTACTTC
TRBV20-1,NA,TRBD2,TRBJ2-3,CSARASGRAGDTQYF,TGCAGTGCTAGGGCTAGCGGGAGGGCGGGAGATACGCAGTATTTT
TRBV20-1,NA,NA,TRBJ2-3,CSVTGDPTDTQYF,TGCAGTGTTACGGGAGACCCCACAGATACGCAGTATTTT
TRBV12-3/TRBV12-4,few,NA,TRBJ2-1,CASGPGVDNEQFF,TGTGCCAGCGGCCCCGGGGTGGACAATGAGCAGTTCTTC
TRBV12-3/TRBV12-4,few,NA,TRBJ1-4,CASSLAGSEKLFF,TGTGCCAGCAGTTTGGCGGGTTCTGAAAAACTGTTTTTT
TRBV10-3,NA,NA,TRBJ2-7,CAISPGDTMYF,TGTGCCATCAGTCCGGGGGACACGATGTACTTC
TRBV7-6,NA,TRBD1,TRBJ2-7,CASSLGGTGGGEQYF,TGTGCCAGCAGCTTAGGAGGGACAGGGGGAGGCGAGCAGTACTTC
TRBV4-3,NA,NA,TRBJ2-3,CASSPRTGPSTDTQYF,TGCGCCAGCAGCCCCCGGACGGGCCCCAGCACAGATACGCAGTATTTT
TRBV7-2,NA,NA,TRBJ2-3,CASSPRGTQYF,TGTGCCAGCAGCCCCCGAGGGACGCAGTATTTT
TRBV30,few,TRBD1,TRBJ2-7,CAWRRTGGGEQYF,TGTGCCTGGAGAAGGACAGGGGGAGGCGAGCAGTACTTC
TRBV20-1,NA,NA,TRBJ2-3,CSAAVSSTDTQYF,TGCAGTGCCGCAGTTTCTAGCACAGATACGCAGTATTTT
TRBV5-1,NA,NA,TRBJ2-3,CASSSQGRVPDTQYF,TGCGCCAGCAGCTCACAGGGAAGAGTCCCAGATACGCAGTATTTT
TRBV15,few,TRBD1,TRBJ2-7,CATSEGAMSIRREQYF,TGTGCCACCAGCGAGGGGGCGATGTCTATCCGGAGGGAGCAGTACTTC
TRBV2,few,TRBD1,TRBJ2-1,CAREKRQGSYNEQFF,TGTGCCAGAGAGAAAAGACAGGGCTCCTACAATGAGCAGTTCTTC
TRBV28,NA,NA,TRBJ2-3,CASSGGTPPTDTQYF,TGTGCCAGCAGTGGGGGCACCCCGCCCACAGATACGCAGTATTTT
TRBV19,NA,TRBD1,TRBJ1-4,CASSTWDSSEKLFF,TGTGCCAGTAGTACCTGGGACAGCTCGGAGAAACTGTTTTTT
TRBV20-1,NA,NA,TRBJ2-3,CSATDSLSGDTQYF,TGCAGTGCTACGGACAGCCTCTCAGGGGATACGCAGTATTTT
TRBV2,NA,TRBD1,TRBJ2-5,CASSQQGVQETQYF,TGTGCCAGCAGTCAACAGGGGGTACAAGAGACCCAGTACTTC
TRBV12-3/TRBV12-4,NA,NA,TRBJ2-2,CASSFGAVTGELFF,TGTGCCAGCAGTTTTGGAGCAGTCACCGGGGAGCTGTTTTTT
TRBV12-3/TRBV12-4,NA,NA,TRBJ1-2,CATRRNYGYTF,TGTGCCACTCGACGGAACTATGGCTACACCTTC
TRBV11-3,NA,NA,TRBJ2-2,CASRRDVGAGELFF,TGTGCCAGCAGGCGTGACGTAGGGGCCGGGGAGCTGTTTTTT
TRBV4-3,many,TRBD2,TRBJ2-2,CASSQPGTSRAGELFF,TGCGCCAGCAGCCAACCCGGGACTAGTAGAGCCGGGGAGCTGTTTTTT
TRBV20-1,few,TRBD2,TRBJ2-3,CSAIAGATDTQYF,TGCAGTGCTATAGCGGGAGCAACAGATACGCAGTATTTT
TRBV20-1,NA,NA,TRBJ2-7,CSVRIGTRYEQYF,TGCAGTGTCAGAATTGGAACTCGCTACGAGCAGTACTTC
TRBV9,few,TRBD1,TRBJ1-4,CASSVMGQRNEKLFF,TGTGCCAGCAGCGTAATGGGACAGAGAAATGAAAAACTGTTTTTT
TRBV4-2,few,NA,TRBJ2-1,CASSQLEGSYNEQFF,TGTGCCAGCAGCCAGTTAGAGGGCTCCTACAATGAGCAGTTCTTC
TRBV28,few,NA,TRBJ1-4,CASSLRPSASLNEKLFF,TGTGCCAGCAGTTTACGTCCCTCTGCGTCCCTTAATGAAAAACTGTTTTTT
TRBV12-3/TRBV12-4,NA,TRBD2,TRBJ2-2,CASSLHGGGTNTGELFF,TGTGCCAGCAGTTTACATGGCGGGGGGACGAACACCGGGGAGCTGTTTTTT
TRBV15,NA,NA,TRBJ1-3,CATSGTGNTIYF,TGTGCCACCAGCGGGACGGGAAACACCATATATTTT
TRBV6-2/TRBV6-3,NA,NA,TRBJ2-1,CASRPRVKEQFF,TGTGCCAGCAGGCCCAGGGTCAAGGAGCAGTTCTTC
TRBV20-1,few,TRBD1,TRBJ2-3,CSAPPGGSSTDTQYF,TGCAGTGCTCCACCAGGGGGATCTAGCACAGATACGCAGTATTTT
TRBV28,NA,TRBD1,TRBJ1-5,CASSTGGQSNQPQHF,TGTGCCAGCAGTACAGGGGGCCAAAGCAATCAGCCCCAGCATTTT
TRBV6-2/TRBV6-3,few,TRBD1,TRBJ2-7,CASKETGVTSYEQYF,TGTGCCAGCAAGGAAACAGGGGTGACCTCCTACGAGCAGTACTTC
TRBV20-1,few,NA,TRBJ2-5,CSARDPSLVQETQYF,TGCAGTGCTAGAGACCCCTCCTTGGTGCAAGAGACCCAGTACTTC
TRBV7-8,NA,TRBD2,TRBJ2-5,CASSFRTVAGGQETQYF,TGTGCCAGCAGCTTCCGAACCGTAGCGGGAGGCCAAGAGACCCAGTACTTC
TRBV12-3/TRBV12-4,NA,NA,TRBJ1-5,CASSPQDIYQPQHF,TGTGCCAGCAGTCCTCAGGATATCTATCAGCCCCAGCATTTT
TRBV5-1,NA,TRBD1,TRBJ2-1,CASSLAAETGWHEQFF,TGCGCCAGCAGCTTGGCGGCGGAGACAGGGTGGCATGAGCAGTTCTTC
TRBV5-6,many,NA,TRBJ2-1,CASSLGPHNEQFF,TGTGCCAGCAGCTTGGGACCGCACAATGAGCAGTTCTTC
TRBV10-3,NA,TRBD1,TRBJ2-7,CAISAVGQDTYEQYF,TGTGCCATCAGTGCAGTGGGACAGGATACTTACGAGCAGTACTTC
TRBV7-8,NA,NA,TRBJ1-5,CASSGEGGSNQPQHF,TGTGCCAGCAGCGGCGAGGGTGGGAGCAATCAGCCCCAGCATTTT
TRBV7-3,NA,TRBD1,TRBJ2-3,CASSSDRDTDTQYF,TGTGCCAGCAGCTCCGACAGGGACACAGATACGCAGTATTTT